Listed here are 19 T cell receptor beta chains from one sample, sequenced in a study of blood T cells in healthy people across ages. Sample-barcoded 5' priming and a J-beta primer mix drove a second PCR of 7 to 11 cycles. TCRdb re-called the 5' RACE reads through MiXCR, storing one row per CDR3 protein. The table lists around 800,000 distinct CDR3 sequences, about 62% of them singletons, with about a quarter in the top ten. Sequencing was performed on blood. Every receptor here comes from a man under 40 in good health.

In its sample, this clonotype was seen a few times. The chain carries TRBV5-1 and TRBJ2-1; 7 bases agree with TRBD2. CDR3 length: 15 amino acids. With V trimmed by 0 bases and J by 7 bases, 7 bases remained unmatched. CDR1 and CDR2 from the germline V gene are SGHRS and YFSETQ. The CDR3, as DNA: TGCGCCAGCAGCTTGGTGGGGACTACGGAAAATGAGCAGTTCTTC. As protein: CASSLVGTTENEQFF.

This clonotype was seen a handful of times. The J gene is TRBJ2-3, the V gene TRBV29-1, with D possibly called TRBD1 or TRBD2 (5 bases each). The V end was cut by 7 bases, the J end by 2 bases, with 16 bases between. The germline gives CDR1 SQVTM, CDR2 ANQGSEA. This CDR3 contains 14 residues. The CDR3 is CSERDGLATDTQYF. The CDR3 DNA reads as TGCAGCGAGAGGGACGGTCTCGCCACAGATACGCAGTATTTT.

This clonotype has just a few counts. The V call is TRBV20-1, the J call TRBJ1-1; D unclear. V was cut by 2 bases and J by 1 base, with 8 bases left in between. Per germline, CDR1 DFQATT and CDR2 SNEGSKA (reference sequence). The CDR3 runs to 13 residues. CDR3 residues: CSARIHQNTEAFF. The CDR3 coding sequence is TGCAGTGCTAGAATTCACCAGAACACTGAAGCTTTCTTT.

The V call is TRBV28, the J call TRBJ2-7; TRBD1 aligns across 9 bases. The CDR3 contains 18 residues. Germline lookup yields CDR1 MDHEN and CDR2 SYDVKM. V shed 6 bases and J 5 bases; nucleotides not matched to a gene: 20. The CDR3 region is CASSPSLATGQGLNEQYF. As DNA, the CDR3 is TGTGCCAGCAGCCCTTCCCTTGCAACGGGACAGGGACTAAACGAGCAGTACTTC.

The chain couples TRBV9 to TRBJ1-6; D gene ambiguous. The CDR3 loop spans 17 amino acids. The V end lost 4 bases, the J end lost 1 base, and 15 bases lay between the germline ends. CDR1 SGDLS and CDR2 YYNGEE come from the germline V gene. The CDR3, as DNA: TGTGCCAGCAGCTCCCCCACCAAGGAATCCTATAATTCACCCCTCCACTTT. The encoded protein is CASSSPTKESYNSPLHF.

V gene TRBV4-1 combines with J gene TRBJ2-5, with D perhaps given as TRBD1 or TRBD2 (5 bases each). CDR1 and CDR2 (germline): MGHRA, YSYEKL. The CDR3 contains 13 residues. Trimming took off 0 bases at V and 9 bases at J, with 11 bases between the two ends. This CDR3 is CASSQDLGTPQYF. The CDR3, as DNA: TGCGCCAGCAGCCAAGATTTGGGGACCCCCCAGTACTTC.

This clonotype was seen a handful of times. V gene TRBV5-1 combines with J gene TRBJ2-6, with D maybe TRBD1 (6 bases). Trimming left V 3 bases short and J 0 bases short, with 13 bases between. Per the germline V gene, CDR1 is SGHRS and CDR2 is YFSETQ. The length of the CDR3 is 17 residues. This chain's CDR3 is CASSSGDTFSGANVLTF. CDR3 DNA: TGCGCCAGCAGCTCCGGGGACACTTTCTCTGGGGCCAACGTCCTGACTTTC.

CDR3 DNA sequence: TGTGCCAGCAGCGGCGCGGGGGCGCTTCTTAATTCACCCCTCCACTTT. Translation: CASSGAGALLNSPLHF. The chain carries TRBV5-6 and TRBJ1-6; TRBD1 is a possible D gene (6 bases). The CDR3 is made up of 16 amino acids. V was trimmed by 4 bases and J by 6 bases, leaving 17 bases between them. Germline values: CDR1 SGHDT, CDR2 YYEEEE.

This clonotype was recorded once. For the CDR3, the DNA is TGTGCCAGCAGCGTCCGGGCTCACAATGAGCAGTTCTTC. Translated, it gives CASSVRAHNEQFF. The chain employs TRBV14 and TRBJ2-1; no definite D call. With 5 bases removed from V and 5 bases from J, the gap between germline ends came to 10 bases. Germline CDR1 and CDR2: SGHDN and FVKESK. The CDR3 loop spans 13 amino acids.

The rearrangement links TRBV29-1 to TRBJ2-1; 11 nucleotides align to TRBD2. Trimming removed 4 bases from V and 7 bases from J; junction bases left unmatched: 6. Germline V gene sequence: CDR1 SQVTM, CDR2 ANQGSEA. The CDR3 loop spans 14 amino acids. The CDR3 bases are TGCAGCGTTGCCAGGACTAGCGGGCCTAATGAGCAGTTCTTC. Residues: CSVARTSGPNEQFF.

This clonotype was detected a few times. The chain employs TRBV10-3 and TRBJ2-7; TRBD1 agrees at 9 bases. Per the germline V gene, CDR1 is ENHRY and CDR2 is SYGVKD. CDR3 length: 15 amino acids. Losses at the gene ends were 4 bases for V and 4 bases for J; bases not matched to a gene: 8. Written as DNA, the CDR3 is TGTGCCATCAGTGGTCCGGGACAGGGAATATACGAGCAGTACTTC. Its protein product is CAISGPGQGIYEQYF.

There are a few counts of this clonotype. The V gene is TRBV27, the J gene TRBJ1-4; D is unresolved. Trimming cost V 8 bases and J 2 bases, with 12 bases left between them. The germline CDR1 and CDR2 sequences are MNHEY and SMNVEV (reference sequence). The CDR3 totals 14 residues. CDR3 nucleotides: TGTGCCAGCTCCCTCGCAGCCACTAATGAAAAACTGTTTTTT. This translates into CASSLAATNEKLFF.

The chain carries TRBV7-2 and TRBJ1-5; 8 bases are a match to TRBD1. The CDR3 sequence is 17 residues long. V dropped 4 bases and J dropped 0; count of bases not matched to a gene: 8. The germline V gene has CDR1 SGHTA and CDR2 FQGNSA. The CDR3 is CASSSGQGYDSNQPQHF. DNA of the CDR3: TGTGCCAGCAGCTCCGGACAGGGCTACGATAGCAATCAGCCCCAGCATTTT.

This rearrangement joins TRBV30 to TRBJ2-1; D may be TRBD2 (6 bases). The CDR3 is 12 amino acids. V was clipped by 8 bases and J by 0 bases, with 8 bases between them. Germline V CDR1 and CDR2: GTSNPN, SVGIG (reference sequence). The CDR3: CAGGSSYNEQFF. Here the CDR3 DNA reads TGTGCCGGAGGGAGCTCCTACAATGAGCAGTTCTTC.

The J gene is TRBJ2-5, the V gene TRBV6-5; no reliable D call. The better agreement between TRBJ2-7 and the DNA end casts doubt on the J call. Germline V gene lookup returns CDR1 MNHEY and CDR2 SVGAGI. The CDR3 is 14 amino acids. The CDR3, as DNA: TGTGCCAGCAGTTTGGTAGTTCGACCCTACGAGCAGTACTTC. Protein sequence: CASSLVVRPYEQYF.

This chain joins TRBV6-2 or TRBV6-3 and TRBJ2-5; no firm D call. This CDR3 is built from 18 residues. The germline gives CDR1 MNHEY, CDR2 SVGEGT. Trimming took off 5 bases at V and 1 base at J, with 23 bases between the two ends. CDR3 residues: CASSPTGVLSMGQETQYF. CDR3 in DNA: TGTGCCAGCAGTCCCACGGGCGTGCTATCTATGGGCCAAGAGACCCAGTACTTC.

The chain is built from TRBV7-2 and TRBJ1-5; 7 positions match TRBD1. CDR3 size: 17 residues. The V and J ends lost 1 base and 3 bases, in that order; junction bases with no gene match: 9. The germline V gene encodes CDR1 SGHTA and CDR2 FQGNSA. CDR3 in amino acids: CASSLGNPGQSNQPQHF. In nucleotides, the CDR3 is TGTGCCAGCAGCTTAGGCAACCCGGGACAGTCCAATCAGCCCCAGCATTTT.

This chain links TRBV27 with TRBJ1-5; TRBD1 is a possible D gene (5 bases). The V end lost 5 bases, the J end lost 7 bases, and 18 bases lay between the germline ends. The germline CDR1 and CDR2 sequences are MNHEY and SMNVEV (reference sequence). This CDR3 is built from 15 residues. CDR3 in DNA: TGTGCCAGCAGTGGGGGTCGTTCATCAGGACAGCCCCAGCATTTT. Translation gives CASSGGRSSGQPQHF.

V is TRBV11-1 and J is TRBJ2-5; D might be TRBD1 (6 bases). V was cut by 2 bases and J by 5 bases, with 12 bases left in between. The CDR3 runs to 14 residues. From germline, CDR1 is SGHAT and CDR2 FQDESV (reference sequence). The CDR3 DNA is TGTGCCAGCAGCTTAAATCAGGGGATGGAGACCCAGTACTTC. Its protein is CASSLNQGMETQYF.